These 20 T cell receptor beta chains were sequenced from one sample in a study of T cells in Graves' hyperthyroidism and ophthalmopathy. There were TCR beta CDR3 regions amplified from RNA transcripts. Initially, a first-round RT-PCR of the TCR CDR3 employed the HTBI primer set. Via MiXCR, TCRdb re-called the multiplex PCR reads, giving one row per CDR3 protein. The sample records about 600,000 distinct CDR3 sequences, about 16% being singletons. Sequenced material: blood. The receptors were gathered from a woman between 40 and 55 years old with Graves' ophthalmopathy.

This clonotype appeared many times. The chain combines TRBV5-1 with TRBJ1-4, with D possibly being TRBD1 (6 bases). The CDR3 contains 15 residues. V was clipped by 2 bases and J by 7 bases, with 15 bases between them. The germline gives CDR1 SGHRS, CDR2 YFSETQ. The CDR3 DNA follows: TGCGCCAGCAGCTTCCTTGGACAGTACGGTGAAAAACTGTTTTTT. This sequence encodes CASSFLGQYGEKLFF.

The chain couples TRBV14 to TRBJ2-7, with D hard to call. Trimming took off 0 bases at V and 6 bases at J, with 6 bases between the two ends. From germline, CDR1 is SGHDN and CDR2 FVKESK. This CDR3 is 12 amino acids long. CDR3 DNA sequence: TGTGCCAGCAGCCAAGATAGGCTCGAGCAGTACTTC. The encoded protein is CASSQDRLEQYF.

The chain has TRBV27 and TRBJ2-5; 8 bases align to TRBD2. The germline CDR1 and CDR2 sequences are MNHEY and SMNVEV (reference sequence). Germline trimming cut 1 base from V and 2 bases from J; bases unmatched to any gene: 6. The CDR3 spans 16 residues. The DNA for the CDR3 is TGTGCCAGCAGTTTATTTGCGGGGGGCAATCAAGAGACCCAGTACTTC. It translates to CASSLFAGGNQETQYF.

This clonotype came up a few times. This chain joins TRBV28 and TRBJ2-7, with D unresolved. The CDR3 sequence is 14 residues long. Germline-derived CDR1 and CDR2 are MDHEN and SYDVKM. V dropped 3 bases and J dropped 0 bases, with 9 bases sitting between them. This CDR3 reads CASSFPQSSYEQYF. The CDR3 nucleotides are TGTGCCAGCAGTTTTCCTCAGTCCTCCTACGAGCAGTACTTC. The complete variable domain, with remaining parts taken from reference TRBV28 and TRBJ2-7, reads DVKVTQSSRYLVKRTGEKVFLECVQDMDHENMFWYRQDPGLGLRLIYFSYDVKMKEKGDIPEGYSVSREKKERFSLILESASTNQTSMYLCASSFPQSSYEQYFGPGTRLTVT.

This clonotype was seen a handful of times. V is TRBV19 and J is TRBJ2-1; TRBD2 matches 16 bases. This CDR3 region has 17 residues. V trimming: 5 bases; J trimming: 8 bases; junction bases outside the gene matches: 9. Germline V gives CDR1 LNHDA, CDR2 SQIVND (reference sequence). The DNA for the CDR3 is TGTGCCAGTAGTGCTGGGACTAGCGGGGGGGCATTTTATGAGCAGTTCTTC. It yields the protein CASSAGTSGGAFYEQFF.

The sample holds many counts of this clonotype. The chain has TRBV20-1 and TRBJ2-1; D call uncertain. CDR1 is DFQATT, CDR2 SNEGSKA, per germline (reference sequence). This CDR3 region has 15 residues. The germline V and J ends were trimmed by 0 bases and 5 bases, with 14 bases remaining between them. The CDR3 is CSARDWSQTHNEQFF. CDR3 sequence (DNA): TGCAGTGCTAGAGACTGGTCCCAGACCCACAATGAGCAGTTCTTC.

In regard to this clonotype: A much bigger clone sits one base away, suggesting this may be a read error. The V call is TRBV7-9, the J call TRBJ1-6, with 7 bases aligning to TRBD1. The V and J ends lost 3 bases and 7 bases, in that order; junction bases with no gene match: 6. Germline V CDR1 and CDR2: SEHNR, FQNEAQ (reference sequence). The CDR3 length is 15 residues. Written as DNA, the CDR3 is TGTGCCAGCAGCTTCGCTGGGACAGAGAATTCACCCCTCCACTTT. Translation: CASSFAGTENSPLHF.

This clonotype came up a few times. The CDR3 here is CASSQSAGGFGNTIYF. CDR3 sequence (DNA): TGTGCCAGCAGTCAATCAGCGGGGGGTTTCGGAAACACCATATATTTT. The rearrangement joins TRBV12-3 or TRBV12-4 to TRBJ1-3, with TRBD1 as a possible D gene (5 bases). Trimming stripped 5 bases from V and 4 bases from J, with 18 bases between. The CDR3 is made up of 16 amino acids.

In its sample, this clonotype was seen many times. The rearrangement joins TRBV12-3 or TRBV12-4 to TRBJ2-6; the D gene could be TRBD1 or TRBD2 (5 bases each). V was clipped by 0 bases and J by 1 base, with 13 bases between them. The CDR3 totals 18 residues. The CDR3 DNA follows: TGTGCCAGCAGTTTAGCTCCGGGACGCTTATCTGGGGCCAACGTCCTGACTTTC. Encoded protein: CASSLAPGRLSGANVLTF.

This clonotype was counted only a few times. The V call is TRBV7-2, the J call TRBJ2-3, with D possibly TRBD2 on 5 matching bases. This CDR3 is 15 amino acids long. Deletions cut 1 base from V and 4 bases from J, with 12 bases between. The germline CDR1 and CDR2 sequences are SGHTA and FQGNSA. CDR3 nucleotide sequence: TGTGCCAGCAGCTTAGTCGCCGGGAAACCAGATACGCAGTATTTT. This sequence encodes CASSLVAGKPDTQYF.

The rearrangement joins TRBV3-1 to TRBJ2-5; TRBD2 matches at 9 bases. V lost 4 bases, J lost 4 bases, and 7 bases stayed unmatched. The CDR3 consists of 15 residues. Germline-derived CDR1 and CDR2 are LGHDT and YNNKEL (reference sequence). CDR3 loop: CASSLTGTSPETQYF. The CDR3 DNA sequence: TGTGCCAGCAGCCTCACCGGGACTAGCCCAGAGACCCAGTACTTC.

The genes are TRBV2 and TRBJ2-5; 14 positions agree with TRBD2. This CDR3 contains 14 residues. From germline, CDR1 is SNHLY and CDR2 FYNNEI. Trimming cost V 10 bases and J 7 bases; bases outside gene matches: 8. The chain's CDR3 is CANWDGLAGGTQYF. In DNA, the CDR3 is TGTGCCAACTGGGATGGACTAGCGGGGGGGACCCAGTACTTC.

V gene TRBV7-3 combines with J gene TRBJ2-3, with a tentative D call TRBD2 (5 bases). Looked up from germline, CDR1 is SGHTA and CDR2 is FQGTGA. The CDR3 totals 18 residues. The V gene lost 4 bases and the J gene lost 4 bases, with 24 bases spanning the gap. In DNA form, the CDR3 reads TGTGCCAGCAGCTCTCACGGAGCGAGCAGTTCCGGGGCAGATACGCAGTATTTT. Its protein is CASSSHGASSSGADTQYF. Using reference TRBV7-3 and TRBJ2-3 for the parts outside the CDR3, the full variable domain is GAGVSQTPSNKVTEKGKYVELRCDPISGHTALYWYRQSLGQGPEFLIYFQGTGAADDSGLPNDRFFAVRPEGSVSTLKIQRTERGDSAVYLCASSSHGASSSGADTQYFGPGTRLTVL.

The sample holds many counts of this clonotype. This chain connects TRBV2 to TRBJ2-1; tentatively, D is TRBD1 or TRBD2 (6 bases each). V lost 8 bases to trimming and J lost 2 bases, with 22 bases between them. The germline V gene has CDR1 SNHLY and CDR2 FYNNEI. The CDR3 length is 17 residues. As DNA, the CDR3 is TGTGCCAGCTGGGGGGCATTGACCTCCATTCCCTACAATGAGCAGTTCTTC. It encodes CASWGALTSIPYNEQFF. Full variable domain (outside the CDR3, taken from reference TRBV2 and TRBJ2-1): EPEVTQTPSHQVTQMGQEVILRCVPISNHLYFYWYRQILGQKVEFLVSFYNNEISEKSEIFDDQFSVERPDGSNFTLKIRSTKLEDSAMYFCASWGALTSIPYNEQFFGPGTRLTVL.

This clonotype was seen only a few times. DNA for the CDR3: TGTGCCAGTAGTCCCGGGGGGACAGGGGGCAGGGATACGCAGTATTTT. Translated: CASSPGGTGGRDTQYF. This chain links TRBV19 with TRBJ2-3, with 12 bases lining up with TRBD1. Germline V gives CDR1 LNHDA, CDR2 SQIVND (reference sequence). The CDR3 is 16 amino acids. Trimming took 5 bases from V and 6 from J; bases not matched to a gene: 9.

This clonotype has only a few counts. The chain employs TRBV2 and TRBJ1-5; a possible D gene is TRBD1 (6 bases). Trimming cost V 10 bases and J 4 bases, with 17 bases left between them. The length of the CDR3 is 14 residues. Germline V CDR1 and CDR2: SNHLY, FYNNEI. CDR3 in amino acids: CATRTEVDNQPQHF. CDR3 sequence (DNA): TGTGCCACACGGACAGAGGTGGATAATCAGCCCCAGCATTTT.

This clonotype was seen repeatedly, ten times or more. The rearrangement links TRBV3-1 to TRBJ2-2, with D perhaps TRBD1 (6 bases). CDR3 length: 14 amino acids. Germline assignment: CDR1 LGHDT and CDR2 YNNKEL (reference sequence). The V gene lost 4 bases and the J gene lost 4 bases, with 10 bases spanning the gap. The CDR3 protein is CASSPGQITGELFF. CDR3 nucleotides: TGTGCCAGCAGCCCCGGACAGATCACCGGGGAGCTGTTTTTT.

J is TRBJ2-7 and V is TRBV28; 8 nucleotides agree with TRBD1. V was pared by 5 bases and J by 5 bases, with 8 bases of the junction left unmatched. The CDR3 is 14 residues long. From germline, CDR1 is MDHEN and CDR2 SYDVKM. CDR3 amino acids: CASSQWTGRNEQYF. The CDR3 coding sequence is TGTGCCAGCAGTCAGTGGACAGGGAGAAACGAGCAGTACTTC.

The chain has TRBV2 and TRBJ2-2, with 10 nucleotides matching TRBD1. The CDR3 covers 15 residues. The germline V gene encodes CDR1 SNHLY and CDR2 FYNNEI. V was clipped by 6 bases and J by 6 bases; unmatched bases: 7. CDR3: CASSYWTGGAGELFF. The CDR3 region has the DNA TGTGCCAGCAGCTACTGGACAGGGGGGGCCGGGGAGCTGTTTTTT.

This clonotype was observed many times. V usage is TRBV12-3 or TRBV12-4 and J usage is TRBJ2-7; D remains unclear. V lost 5 bases to trimming and J lost 4 bases, with 9 bases between them. CDR3 length: 12 amino acids. CDR3 in amino acids: CASSHRPYEQYF. CDR3 DNA: TGTGCCAGCAGTCACAGACCTTACGAGCAGTACTTC.